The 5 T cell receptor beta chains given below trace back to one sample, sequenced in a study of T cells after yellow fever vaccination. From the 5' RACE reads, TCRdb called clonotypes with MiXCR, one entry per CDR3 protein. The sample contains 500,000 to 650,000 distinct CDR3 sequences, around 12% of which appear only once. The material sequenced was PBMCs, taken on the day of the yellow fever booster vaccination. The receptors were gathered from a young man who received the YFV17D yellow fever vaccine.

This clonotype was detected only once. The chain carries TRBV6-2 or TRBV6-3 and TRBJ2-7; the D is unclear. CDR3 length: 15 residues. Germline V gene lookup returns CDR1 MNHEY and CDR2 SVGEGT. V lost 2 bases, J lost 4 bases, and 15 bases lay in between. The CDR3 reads CASSYPSRRKYEQYF. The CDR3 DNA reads TGTGCCAGCAGTTACCCCTCCCGACGGAAATACGAGCAGTACTTC.

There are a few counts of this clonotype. This CDR3 is CASSHRLNEKLFF. DNA for the CDR3: TGTGCCAGCAGCCACAGGCTTAATGAAAAACTGTTTTTT. The rearrangement uses TRBV6-6 and TRBJ1-4, with a tentative D call TRBD1 (5 bases). Germline CDR1 reads MNHNY; CDR2 reads SVGAGI (reference sequence). This CDR3 region has 13 residues. The V gene lost 6 bases and the J gene lost 4 bases, with 9 bases spanning the gap.

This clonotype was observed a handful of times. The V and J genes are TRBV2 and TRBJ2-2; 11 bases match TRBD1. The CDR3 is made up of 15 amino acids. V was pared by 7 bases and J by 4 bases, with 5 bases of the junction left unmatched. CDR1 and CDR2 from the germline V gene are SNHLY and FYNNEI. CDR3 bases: TGTGCCAGCAAAACCGGGACAGGGGGCACCGGGGAGCTGTTTTTT. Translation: CASKTGTGGTGELFF.

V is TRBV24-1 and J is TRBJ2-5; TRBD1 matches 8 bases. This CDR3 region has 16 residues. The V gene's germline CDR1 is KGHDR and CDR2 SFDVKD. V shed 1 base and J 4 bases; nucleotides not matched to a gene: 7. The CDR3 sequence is CATSDLSSTGVETQYF. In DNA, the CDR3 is TGTGCCACCAGTGATTTATCGTCGACAGGGGTAGAGACCCAGTACTTC.

The CDR3 loop reads CATSRIDTEAFF. The CDR3 nucleotides are TGTGCCACCAGCAGGATAGACACTGAAGCTTTCTTT. This sequence joins TRBV15 and TRBJ1-1; D gene unclear. The germline CDR1 and CDR2 sequences are LNHNV and YYDKDF (reference sequence). The V end was cut by 3 bases, the J end by 3 bases, with 5 bases between. This CDR3 comprises 12 residues.